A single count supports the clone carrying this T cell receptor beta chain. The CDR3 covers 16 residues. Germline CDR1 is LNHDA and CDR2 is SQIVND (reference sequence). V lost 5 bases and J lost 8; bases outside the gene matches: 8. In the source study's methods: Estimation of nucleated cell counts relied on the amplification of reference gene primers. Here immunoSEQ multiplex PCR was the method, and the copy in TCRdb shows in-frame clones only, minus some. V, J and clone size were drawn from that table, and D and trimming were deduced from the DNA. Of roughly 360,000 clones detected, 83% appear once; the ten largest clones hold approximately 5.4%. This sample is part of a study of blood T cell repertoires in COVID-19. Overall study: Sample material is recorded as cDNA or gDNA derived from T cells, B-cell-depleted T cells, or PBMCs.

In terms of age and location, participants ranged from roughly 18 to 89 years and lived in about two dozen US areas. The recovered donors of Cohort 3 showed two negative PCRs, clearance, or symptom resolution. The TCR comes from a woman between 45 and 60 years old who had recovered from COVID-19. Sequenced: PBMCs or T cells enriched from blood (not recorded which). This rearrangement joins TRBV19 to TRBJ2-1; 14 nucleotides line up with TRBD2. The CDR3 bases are TGTGCCAGTAGTCCATTGACTAGCGGGAGGGTCCATGAGCAGTTCTTC. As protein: CASSPLTSGRVHEQFF.